Listed below are T cell receptor beta chains from one sample, sequenced in a study of response to subunit inactivated influenza vaccine. TCRdb used MiXCR to reprocess the RT-PCR reads, holding one entry per CDR3 protein. The sample lists roughly 620,000 distinct CDR3 sequences, about 11% seen once, with around 10% in the top ten. These data were likewise used in another study, on T cells expressing NK-cell markers.

Sequencing was performed on PBMCs from blood, taken on the day of vaccination. The source of these receptors is a man aged 50 to 60 who received an inactivated influenza vaccine. CDR3s include the opening cysteine and the closing phenylalanine or tryptophan. A D gene is named only where the DNA matches it firmly. Not all rows give a size; the values are once, few, many and, for expanded clones, a class.

J gene	V gene	D gene	clone size	CDR3 protein	CDR3 DNA
TRBJ2-3	TRBV5-1	NA	few	CASSLSGGGGDTQYF	TGCGCCAGCAGCTTGTCCGGGGGCGGAGGGGATACGCAGTATTTT
TRBJ2-3	TRBV15	NA	NA	CATSMNGFTDTQYF	TGTGCCACCAGCATGAACGGGTTCACAGATACGCAGTATTTT
TRBJ2-7	TRBV28	NA	few	CASTIPRRAEYYEQYF	TGTGCCAGCACCATCCCTAGGCGGGCAGAGTACTACGAGCAGTACTTC
TRBJ2-1	TRBV5-4	NA	NA	CASSSQHGSGFNEQFF	TGTGCCAGCAGCAGCCAACATGGCTCCGGATTCAATGAGCAGTTCTTC
TRBJ2-2	TRBV10-3	NA	NA	CATKNTANTGELFF	TGTGCCACAAAGAACACCGCGAACACCGGGGAGCTGTTTTTT
TRBJ2-7	TRBV5-1	TRBD1	NA	CASSLEQGNPYEQYF	TGCGCCAGCAGCTTGGAACAGGGGAACCCCTACGAGCAGTACTTC
TRBJ1-5	TRBV10-3	TRBD1	NA	CAISNSGAGGRNQPQHF	TGTGCCATCAGTAACTCTGGGGCAGGGGGGCGCAATCAGCCCCAGCATTTT
TRBJ2-6	TRBV20-1	TRBD2	few	CSVSGLAGPYSGANVLTF	TGCAGTGTCTCGGGACTAGCGGGACCATACTCTGGGGCCAACGTCCTGACTTTC
TRBJ2-5	TRBV7-2	TRBD1	NA	CASSMDRVETQYF	TGTGCCAGCAGCATGGACAGGGTGGAGACCCAGTACTTC
TRBJ1-1	TRBV7-9	NA	NA	CASSLDAGAGRGAFF	TGTGCCAGCAGCTTAGACGCGGGGGCAGGACGGGGAGCTTTCTTT
TRBJ1-4	TRBV4-1	NA	few	CASSPLAGITNEKLFF	TGCGCCAGCAGCCCCCTAGCCGGGATAACTAATGAAAAACTGTTTTTT
TRBJ1-4	TRBV20-1	TRBD1	NA	CSARARGLDEKLFF	TGCAGTGCTAGAGCGAGGGGGCTGGATGAAAAACTGTTTTTT
TRBJ2-7	TRBV6-1	NA	NA	CASKSLGASYEQYF	TGTGCCAGCAAAAGTCTGGGGGCGTCGTACGAGCAGTACTTC
TRBJ2-5	TRBV12-3/TRBV12-4	NA	NA	CASTLGRMETQYF	TGTGCCAGCACCCTGGGGAGGATGGAGACCCAGTACTTC
TRBJ2-1	TRBV24-1	NA	few	CATSDLNSGYNEQFF	TGTGCCACCAGTGATTTGAATAGCGGTTACAATGAGCAGTTCTTC
TRBJ2-3	TRBV12-3/TRBV12-4	NA	many	CASTGSSWVTDTQYF	TGTGCCAGCACAGGTTCTTCTTGGGTCACAGATACGCAGTATTTT
TRBJ2-1	TRBV4-1	NA	NA	CASSPATMSYNEQFF	TGCGCCAGCAGCCCAGCGACTATGTCCTACAATGAGCAGTTCTTC